The sequence of this T cell receptor (beta chain) was determined in a study of T-cell reconstitution after alpha-beta-depleted transplantation in children. This clonotype was counted only a few times. The TCRbeta library incorporated unique molecular identifiers. TCRdb used MiXCR to reprocess the PCR reads, holding one entry per CDR3 protein. The top ten clones hold approximately 1% of a sample with about 640,000 distinct CDR3 sequences, approximately 17% of them seen once. The V gene's germline CDR1 is SEHNR and CDR2 FQNEAQ (reference sequence). The CDR3 length is 14 residues. V lost 0 bases and J lost 5, with 10 bases in between.

The chain joins TRBV7-9 to TRBJ2-5; perhaps TRBD2 as D (5 bases). The clonotype comes from a human donor who donated a stem cell graft to a child with acute myeloid leukemia. The input for sequencing was PBMCs from the stem cell graft donor, taken from the stem cell graft. In DNA form, the CDR3 reads TGTGCCAGCAGCTTAGCTAGTCCGGGGGAGACCCAGTACTTC. This codes for CASSLASPGETQYF.